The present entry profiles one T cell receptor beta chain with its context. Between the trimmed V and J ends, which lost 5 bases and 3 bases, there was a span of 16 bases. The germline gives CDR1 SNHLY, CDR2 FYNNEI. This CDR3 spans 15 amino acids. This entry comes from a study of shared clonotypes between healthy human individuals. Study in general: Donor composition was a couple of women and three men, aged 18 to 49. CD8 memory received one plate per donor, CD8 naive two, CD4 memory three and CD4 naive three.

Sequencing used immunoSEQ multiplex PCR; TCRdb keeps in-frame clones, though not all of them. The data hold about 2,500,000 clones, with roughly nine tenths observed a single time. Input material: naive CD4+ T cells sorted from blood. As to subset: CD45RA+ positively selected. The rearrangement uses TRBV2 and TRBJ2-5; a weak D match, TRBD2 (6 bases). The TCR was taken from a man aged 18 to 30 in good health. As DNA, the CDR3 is TGTGCCAGCAGTCCCCACTCGGCGGGGAAAGAGACCCAGTACTTC. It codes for CASSPHSAGKETQYF.